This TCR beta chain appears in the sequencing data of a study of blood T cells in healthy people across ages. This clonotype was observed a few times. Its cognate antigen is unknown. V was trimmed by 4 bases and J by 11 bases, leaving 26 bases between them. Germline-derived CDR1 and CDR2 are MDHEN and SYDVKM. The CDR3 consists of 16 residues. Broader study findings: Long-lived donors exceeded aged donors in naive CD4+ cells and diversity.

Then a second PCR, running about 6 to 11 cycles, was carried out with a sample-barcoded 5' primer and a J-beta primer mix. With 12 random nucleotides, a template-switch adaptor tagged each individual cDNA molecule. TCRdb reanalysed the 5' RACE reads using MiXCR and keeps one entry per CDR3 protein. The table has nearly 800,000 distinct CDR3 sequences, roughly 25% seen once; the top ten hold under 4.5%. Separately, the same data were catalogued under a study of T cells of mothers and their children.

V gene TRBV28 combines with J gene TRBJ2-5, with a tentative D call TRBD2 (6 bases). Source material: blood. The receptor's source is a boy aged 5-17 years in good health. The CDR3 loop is CASSSPGTATSSGQYF. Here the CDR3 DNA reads TGTGCCAGCAGTTCCCCCGGGACGGCTACTTCCAGCGGGCAGTACTTC.